This entry describes one T cell receptor beta chain. The antigen is undetermined. A read error may account for a junction end that differs from germline. Germline V gene lookup returns CDR1 SQVTM and CDR2 ANQGSEA. This CDR3 comprises 19 residues. The sample belongs to a study of T cells in Graves' hyperthyroidism and ophthalmopathy. Study conclusions and caveats: Progression to ophthalmopathy was predicted a median of 6.5 months early.

Patients showing uncontrolled infection, other autoimmune disease, pregnancy or lactation were ineligible. Template material for amplifying TCR beta CDR3 regions consisted of RNA transcripts. Using the HTBI primer set, a first-round RT-PCR was run on the TCR CDR3. Each CDR3 protein gets one entry after TCRdb re-called the multiplex PCR reads with MiXCR. The repertoire holds around 690,000 distinct CDR3 sequences, with 17% as singletons. The J gene is TRBJ2-2, the V gene TRBV29-1, with 10 bases lining up with TRBD2. The TCR was taken from a man between 50 and 59 years old with Graves' hyperthyroidism. The sample comprised blood. This CDR3 reads CSVEAEREGRVTNTGELLF. CDR3 DNA: TGCAGCGTTGAAGCTGAGCGGGAGGGCCGGGTTACGAACACCGGGGAGCTGTTGTTT.